This is a list of T cell receptor beta chains from one sample in a study of cytomegalovirus exposure and HLA in healthy donors. Only in-frame clones appear in the TCRdb table, and some are missing; sequencing was by immunoSEQ multiplex PCR. The data contain some 150,000 clones, around 78% of them seen just once; the ten biggest clones take up roughly 1.8%. Sequenced: PBMCs. The receptors were gathered from a female donor in good health and CMV-seropositive. CDR3s include the opening cysteine and the closing phenylalanine or tryptophan. D genes are given only for firm matches. For some rows the clone size is stated as once, few or many, or as a class when expanded; others skip it.

J,D,size,V,CDR3,DNA
TRBJ2-5,TRBD1,few,TRBV14,CANKGQGVFQETQYF,TGTGCCAACAAGGGACAGGGGGTTTTCCAAGAGACCCAGTACTTC
TRBJ1-1,-,-,TRBV7-9,CASSLGQLNTEVFF,TGTGCCAGCAGCTTAGGACAGCTGAACACTGAAGTTTTCTTT
TRBJ2-7,-,-,TRBV6-1,CASTRGFYEQYF,TGTGCCAGCACCCGGGGATTCTACGAGCAGTACTTC
TRBJ1-1,-,few,TRBV7-7,CASSPDRDTEAFF,TGTGCCAGCAGCCCAGACAGAGACACTGAAGCTTTCTTT
TRBJ1-2,-,once,TRBV9,CASSASHYGYTF,TGTGCCAGCAGCGCGTCCCACTATGGCTACACCTTC
TRBJ1-3,-,-,TRBV30,CAWSVPVSGNTIYF,TGTGCCTGGAGTGTACCGGTTTCTGGAAACACCATATATTTT
TRBJ2-7,TRBD1,-,TRBV5-4,CASSLGQGSYEQYF,TGTGCCAGCAGCCTAGGACAGGGCAGCTACGAGCAGTACTTC
TRBJ1-5,TRBD1,-,TRBV7-9,CASSLTGSSNQPQHF,TGTGCCAGCAGCTTGACAGGGAGTAGCAATCAGCCCCAGCATTTT
TRBJ1-3,-,-,TRBV9,CASSGGLNSGNTIYF,TGTGCCAGCAGCGGGGGACTGAACTCTGGAAACACCATATATTTT
TRBJ2-2,-,-,TRBV9,CASSVGGGGAGELFF,TGTGCCAGCAGCGTAGGAGGGGGCGGGGCCGGGGAGCTGTTTTTT
TRBJ2-1,TRBD2,-,TRBV12-5,CASGPGTSGTNEQFF,TGTGCTAGTGGCCCCGGGACTAGCGGGACCAATGAGCAGTTCTTC
TRBJ1-1,-,once,TRBV7-9,CASSLGSRASTEAFF,TGTGCCAGCAGCTTAGGGAGCAGGGCGAGCACTGAAGCTTTCTTT
TRBJ1-5,-,-,TRBV28,CASSLGQGLSNQPQHF,TGTGCCAGCAGTTTAGGTCAGGGTTTGAGCAATCAGCCCCAGCATTTT
TRBJ1-6,-,-,TRBV28,CASSRAGSSYNSPLHF,TGTGCCAGCAGCAGGGCGGGGAGCTCCTATAATTCACCCCTCCACTTT
TRBJ2-4,-,-,TRBV4-1,CASSQADLAKNIQYF,TGCGCCAGCAGCCAAGCAGATCTAGCCAAAAACATTCAGTACTTC
TRBJ2-7,TRBD1,once,TRBV30,CAWAGTGGYEQYF,TGTGCCTGGGCCGGGACAGGGGGCTACGAGCAGTACTTC
TRBJ1-3,-,-,TRBV4-1,CASSQATARSGNTIYF,TGCGCCAGCAGCCAGGCGACAGCTCGTTCTGGAAACACCATATATTTT
TRBJ2-1,TRBD2,-,TRBV2,CASSVRGLAGANEQFF,TGTGCCAGCAGTGTAAGGGGACTAGCGGGAGCCAATGAGCAGTTCTTC
TRBJ1-3,TRBD1,-,TRBV2,CASSATGNTIYF,TGTGCCAGCAGTGCGACAGGGAACACCATATATTTT
TRBJ2-7,-,once,TRBV21-1,CASSKDRGAYEQYF,TGTGCCAGCAGCAAGGACAGGGGGGCGTACGAGCAGTACTTC
TRBJ2-1,TRBD1,few,TRBV19,CASSSTGGNEQFF,TGTGCCAGTAGTTCGACAGGGGGCAATGAGCAGTTCTTC
TRBJ1-2,TRBD1,-,TRBV14,CASSFGQGVNYGYTF,TGTGCCAGCAGCTTTGGACAGGGCGTTAACTATGGCTACACCTTC
TRBJ2-4,TRBD1,-,TRBV19,CASSIGQGDLGKNIQYF,TGTGCCAGTAGTATCGGACAGGGGGATTTAGGCAAAAACATTCAGTACTTC
TRBJ2-2,-,-,TRBV9,CASSVSGAGELFF,TGTGCCAGCAGCGTGTCAGGGGCCGGGGAGCTGTTTTTT
TRBJ1-2,-,-,TRBV28,CASSSAPRNHDNGYTF,TGTGCCAGCAGTTCCGCCCCACGCAATCATGACAATGGCTACACCTTC
TRBJ1-3,-,-,TRBV18,CASSPFRPGISGNTIYF,TGTGCCAGCTCACCATTTCGTCCGGGAATTTCTGGAAACACCATATATTTT
TRBJ2-7,TRBD2,once,TRBV27,CASRAGGSSYEQYF,TGTGCCAGCCGCGCGGGGGGGAGCTCCTACGAGCAGTACTTC
TRBJ2-1,-,few,TRBV5-4,CASSLDYNEQFF,TGTGCCAGCAGCTTGGATTATAATGAGCAGTTCTTC
TRBJ1-2,TRBD1,once,TRBV7-9,CASSLALDGQGRYGYTF,TGTGCCAGCAGCTTAGCGCTGGACGGACAGGGGCGCTATGGCTACACCTTC
TRBJ2-5,-,once,TRBV4-1,CASSPMTRQKQETQYF,TGCGCCAGCAGCCCTATGACGCGACAGAAACAAGAGACCCAGTACTTC
TRBJ2-2,TRBD2,-,TRBV9,CASSAGTSGTGELFF,TGTGCCAGCAGCGCCGGGACTAGCGGAACCGGGGAGCTGTTTTTT
TRBJ2-7,-,-,TRBV5-6,CASSRWTEGSYEQYF,TGTGCCAGCAGCAGATGGACAGAGGGGTCCTACGAGCAGTACTTC
TRBJ2-7,TRBD1,-,TRBV15,CATSQLDRTYEQYF,TGTGCCACCAGCCAATTGGACAGGACCTACGAGCAGTACTTC
TRBJ2-2,-,-,TRBV19,CASSIVSGRGELFF,TGTGCCAGTAGTATAGTCTCGGGTCGCGGGGAGCTGTTTTTT
TRBJ1-1,TRBD1,once,TRBV19,CASEDRAMTEAFF,TGTGCCAGTGAGGACAGGGCGATGACTGAAGCTTTCTTT
TRBJ1-2,-,-,TRBV13,CASSLSRRVGYTF,TGTGCCAGCAGCTTATCCCGCAGGGTTGGCTACACCTTC
TRBJ1-2,-,once,TRBV29-1,CSVESVNYGYTF,TGCAGCGTTGAATCGGTTAACTATGGCTACACCTTC
TRBJ2-3,-,once,TRBV11-2,CASSLDWGREVSDTQYF,TGTGCCAGCAGCTTAGATTGGGGTAGGGAGGTCTCAGATACGCAGTATTTT